These 8 T cell receptor beta chains were sequenced from one sample in a study of T cell changes during pregnancy in multiple sclerosis. Sequencing was performed with immunoSEQ multiplex PCR; in TCRdb, only in-frame clones are kept and a portion is missing. The data hold around 84,000 clones, with 94% observed a single time. The sample consisted of peripheral blood, taken in the second trimester of pregnancy. The receptors were sampled from a female donor in good health, enrolled as a control in a pregnancy study.

This clone appeared once. The chain is built from TRBV7-9 and TRBJ1-3; D might be TRBD1 (5 bases). The CDR3 length is 15 residues. Trimming shortened V by 5 bases and J by 1 base, and 12 bases separated the two germline ends. Germline V gives CDR1 SEHNR, CDR2 FQNEAQ (reference sequence). The CDR3 nucleotides read TGTGCCAGCAGCGTGTACGGGGGTTCTGGAAACACCATATATTTT. Protein product: CASSVYGGSGNTIYF.

The rearrangement uses TRBV5-1 and TRBJ1-1; D gene uncertain. The CDR3 spans 13 residues. CDR1 and CDR2 (germline): SGHRS, YFSETQ. V shed 0 bases and J shed 6 bases, with 9 bases lying between them. The CDR3 loop reads CASSLGVSAEAFF. The CDR3 DNA reads TGCGCCAGCAGCTTGGGTGTCAGCGCTGAAGCTTTCTTT. The whole variable domain, remainder taken from reference TRBV5-1 and TRBJ1-1, is KAGVTQTPRYLIKTRGQQVTLSCSPISGHRSVSWYQQTPGQGLQFLFEYFSETQRNKGNFPGRFSGRQFSNSRSEMNVSTLELGDSALYLCASSLGVSAEAFFGQGTRLTVV.

The chain employs TRBV6-5 and TRBJ1-1; D unresolved. The CDR3 has 16 amino acids. Germline V gives CDR1 MNHEY, CDR2 SVGAGI. V was pared by 0 bases and J by 2 bases, with 13 bases between. For the CDR3, the DNA is TGTGCCAGCAGTTACTCCCGGGGAGGGCCAAACACTGAAGCTTTCTTT. Its protein product is CASSYSRGGPNTEAFF.

The V gene is TRBV11-2, the J gene TRBJ2-1; 8 nucleotides agree with TRBD2. The germline V gene has CDR1 SGHAT and CDR2 FQNNGV. The CDR3 runs 18 residues. The trim removed 2 bases at V and 9 bases at J, leaving 18 bases unmatched. CDR3 protein: CASSLSPYGTSYTGEQFF. DNA for the CDR3: TGTGCCAGCAGCTTATCACCTTACGGGACTAGTTATACAGGTGAGCAGTTCTTC. Full variable domain (rest looked up from reference TRBV11-2 and TRBJ2-1): EAGVAQSPRYKIIEKRQSVAFWCNPISGHATLYWYQQILGQGPKLLIQFQNNGVVDDSQLPKDRFSAERLKGVDSTLKIQPAKLEDSAVYLCASSLSPYGTSYTGEQFFGPGTRLTVL.

This clone was counted once. The chain has TRBV11-3 and TRBJ2-7, with D perhaps TRBD1 (5 bases). The CDR3 is 15 amino acids. V was shortened by 0 bases and J by 0 bases, with 9 bases between the two germline ends. The germline V gene has CDR1 SGHNT and CDR2 YENEEA. CDR3: CASSLDRVDSYEQYF. CDR3 nucleotide sequence: TGTGCCAGCAGCTTAGACAGGGTTGACTCCTACGAGCAGTACTTC. Filled out from reference TRBV11-3 and TRBJ2-7, the complete variable domain reads EAGVVQSPRYKIIEKKQPVAFWCNPISGHNTLYWYLQNLGQGPELLIRYENEEAVDDSQLPKDRFSAERLKGVDSTLKIQPAELGDSAVYLCASSLDRVDSYEQYFGPGTRLTVT.

The V and J genes are TRBV1 and TRBJ2-1; the D call of TRBD2 is as the table states it, not checked on the DNA. TRBV1 is flagged as a pseudogene. The CDR3 has 13 amino acids. CDR3 in amino acids: CAPREGPNNEQFF. CDR3 sequence (DNA): TGCGCTCCTCGGGAGGGTCCCAACAATGAGCAGTTCTTC.

The chain uses TRBV5-1 and TRBJ2-3; no clear D. Between the trimmed V and J ends, which lost 1 base and 0 bases, there was a span of 12 bases. Germline CDR1 and CDR2: SGHRS and YFSETQ. The CDR3 extends over 16 amino acids. The CDR3 reads CASSLIQTTSTDTQYF. The CDR3 DNA sequence: TGCGCCAGCAGCTTGATACAGACCACTAGCACAGATACGCAGTATTTT.

The DNA for the CDR3 is TGCGCCAGCAGCCCTTCGACAGGTGCCACCTACGAGCAGTACTTC. Translating it yields CASSPSTGATYEQYF. The rearrangement uses TRBV5-1 and TRBJ2-7; maybe TRBD1 (6 bases). CDR3 length: 15 residues. Trimming removed 4 bases from V and 2 bases from J, with 16 bases in between. From germline, CDR1 is SGHRS and CDR2 YFSETQ.